Listed below are T cell receptor beta chains from one sample, sequenced in a study of blood T cell repertoires in COVID-19. The protocol was immunoSEQ multiplex PCR, while the TCRdb copy is restricted to in-frame clones and leaves out a portion. The sample consists of about 350,000 clones, about 92% of them appearing once. Sequencing was carried out using peripheral blood. Receptors were obtained from a woman aged 55-70 years with COVID-19, enrolled during active disease. Both conserved end residues are part of each CDR3. Fields, in order: CDR3 protein, J gene, V gene.

cdr3_aa: CASSEVTGRNSPLHF
j_call: TRBJ1-6
v_call: TRBV2

cdr3_aa: CASSQEGRGGYNEQFF
j_call: TRBJ2-1
v_call: TRBV4-1

cdr3_aa: CASSQPGRRGSYGYTF
j_call: TRBJ1-2
v_call: TRBV18

cdr3_aa: CASGRGLAGQETQYF
j_call: TRBJ2-5
v_call: TRBV12-5

cdr3_aa: CASSADLGRTEAFF
j_call: TRBJ1-1
v_call: TRBV9

cdr3_aa: CASSQDFAGMNTEAFF
j_call: TRBJ1-1
v_call: TRBV14

cdr3_aa: CASSLREVYSPLHF
j_call: TRBJ1-6
v_call: TRBV3-1/TRBV3-2

cdr3_aa: CASRPTGEGSNQPQHF
j_call: TRBJ1-5
v_call: TRBV28

cdr3_aa: CASSLNWNTEAFF
j_call: TRBJ1-1
v_call: TRBV13

cdr3_aa: CASSLTANTEAFF
j_call: TRBJ1-1
v_call: TRBV11-2

cdr3_aa: CASSERLADSYNEQFF
j_call: TRBJ2-1
v_call: TRBV2

cdr3_aa: CASSPSSINNEQFF
j_call: TRBJ2-1
v_call: TRBV11-3

cdr3_aa: CASSQFTGGPNTEAFF
j_call: TRBJ1-1
v_call: TRBV4-2

cdr3_aa: CASSIAGQFLTYEQYF
j_call: TRBJ2-7
v_call: TRBV19

cdr3_aa: CASSLGSGSLMGTDTQYF
j_call: TRBJ2-3
v_call: TRBV5-1

cdr3_aa: CASSYGQGAGTGELFF
j_call: TRBJ2-2
v_call: TRBV6-6

cdr3_aa: CASSPAGLAGGANNEQFF
j_call: TRBJ2-1
v_call: TRBV18

cdr3_aa: CASSSSGALGGYTF
j_call: TRBJ1-2
v_call: TRBV7-9

cdr3_aa: CASSQYSGQTIEQYF
j_call: TRBJ2-7
v_call: TRBV5-5

cdr3_aa: CASKMSSNQPQHF
j_call: TRBJ1-5
v_call: TRBV2

cdr3_aa: CASSLKGLAFNEQFF
j_call: TRBJ2-1
v_call: TRBV7-3

cdr3_aa: CSVADFLNYGYTF
j_call: TRBJ1-2
v_call: TRBV29-1

cdr3_aa: CAWAFMNTEAFF
j_call: TRBJ1-1
v_call: TRBV30

cdr3_aa: CASSQGGQNSPLHF
j_call: TRBJ1-6
v_call: TRBV4-1

cdr3_aa: CASSSEIEAFF
j_call: TRBJ1-1
v_call: TRBV5-5

cdr3_aa: CASSGWTENTEAFF
j_call: TRBJ1-1
v_call: TRBV5-4

cdr3_aa: CASSYGGEGNSPLHF
j_call: TRBJ1-6
v_call: TRBV28

cdr3_aa: CASSQRPNYGYTF
j_call: TRBJ1-2
v_call: TRBV3-1/TRBV3-2

cdr3_aa: CASSLGGGNQPQHF
j_call: TRBJ1-5
v_call: TRBV5-4

cdr3_aa: CASSQAFSPQGTYEQYF
j_call: TRBJ2-7
v_call: TRBV4-1

cdr3_aa: CASSQRQPGQGAWYEQFF
j_call: TRBJ2-1
v_call: TRBV4-1

cdr3_aa: CASSSYKGARVTEAFF
j_call: TRBJ1-1
v_call: TRBV5-5

cdr3_aa: CATSDHLQGSNYGYTF
j_call: TRBJ1-2
v_call: TRBV24-1

cdr3_aa: CASSKGATEAFF
j_call: TRBJ1-1
v_call: TRBV6-5

cdr3_aa: CASSLASDTEAFF
j_call: TRBJ1-1
v_call: TRBV5-1

cdr3_aa: CASSLRGFEADTQYF
j_call: TRBJ2-3
v_call: TRBV5-1

cdr3_aa: CASSWDSPVRPDTQYF
j_call: TRBJ2-3
v_call: TRBV5-6

cdr3_aa: CASSYGGDYGYTF
j_call: TRBJ1-2
v_call: TRBV6-6

cdr3_aa: CASNLSPGQVNSPLHF
j_call: TRBJ1-6
v_call: TRBV5-1

cdr3_aa: CASSESRGGTEAFF
j_call: TRBJ1-1
v_call: TRBV10-2

cdr3_aa: CATRVVPQLAEKLFF
j_call: TRBJ1-4
v_call: TRBV6-5

cdr3_aa: CAIRGSGGRPGELFF
j_call: TRBJ2-2
v_call: TRBV10-3

cdr3_aa: CASSFLIDRGAGNTIYF
j_call: TRBJ1-3
v_call: TRBV7-8

cdr3_aa: CASIGQGRLNTGELFF
j_call: TRBJ2-2
v_call: TRBV2

cdr3_aa: CASSPNRGNYGYTF
j_call: TRBJ1-2
v_call: TRBV18

cdr3_aa: CASSSQGSLSGNTIYF
j_call: TRBJ1-3
v_call: TRBV28

cdr3_aa: CASSFRNSPLHF
j_call: TRBJ1-6
v_call: TRBV27

cdr3_aa: CASSPGLAGGGDTQYF
j_call: TRBJ2-3
v_call: TRBV19

cdr3_aa: CASSQVTLGLADTGELFF
j_call: TRBJ2-2
v_call: TRBV3-1/TRBV3-2

cdr3_aa: CASSLSRADTEAFF
j_call: TRBJ1-1
v_call: TRBV11-3

cdr3_aa: CASRFGTQDNSPLHF
j_call: TRBJ1-6
v_call: TRBV6-5

cdr3_aa: CASSREVENQPQHF
j_call: TRBJ1-5
v_call: TRBV28

cdr3_aa: CASSLYGVEGNEQFF
j_call: TRBJ2-1
v_call: TRBV7-3